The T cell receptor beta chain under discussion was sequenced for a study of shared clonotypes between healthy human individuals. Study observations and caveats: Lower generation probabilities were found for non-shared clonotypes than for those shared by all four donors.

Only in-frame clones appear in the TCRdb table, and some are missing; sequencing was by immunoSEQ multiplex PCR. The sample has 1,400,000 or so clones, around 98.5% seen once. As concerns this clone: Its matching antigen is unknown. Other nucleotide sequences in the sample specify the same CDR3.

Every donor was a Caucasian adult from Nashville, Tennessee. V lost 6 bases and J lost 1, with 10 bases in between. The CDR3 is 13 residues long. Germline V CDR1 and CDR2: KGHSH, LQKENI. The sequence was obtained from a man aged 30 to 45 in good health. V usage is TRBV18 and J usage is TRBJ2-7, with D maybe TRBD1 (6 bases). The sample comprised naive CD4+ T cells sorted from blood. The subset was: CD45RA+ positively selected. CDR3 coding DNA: TGTGCCAGCTCCCTCGGACAGTCCTACGAGCAGTACTTC. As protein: CASSLGQSYEQYF.